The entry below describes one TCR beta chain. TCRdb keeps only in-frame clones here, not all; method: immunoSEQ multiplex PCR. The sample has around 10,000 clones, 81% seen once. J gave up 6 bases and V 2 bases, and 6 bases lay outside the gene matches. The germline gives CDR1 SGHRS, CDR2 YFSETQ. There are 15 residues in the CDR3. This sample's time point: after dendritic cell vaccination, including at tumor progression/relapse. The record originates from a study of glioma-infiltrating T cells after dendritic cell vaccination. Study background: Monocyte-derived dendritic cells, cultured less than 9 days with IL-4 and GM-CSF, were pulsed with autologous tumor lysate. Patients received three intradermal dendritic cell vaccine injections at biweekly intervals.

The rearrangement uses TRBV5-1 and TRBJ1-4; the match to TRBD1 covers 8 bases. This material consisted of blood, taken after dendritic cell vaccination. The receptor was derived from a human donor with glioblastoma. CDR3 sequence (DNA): TGCGCCAGCAGCTTAGCGACAGGGGTGGATGAAAAACTGTTTTTT. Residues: CASSLATGVDEKLFF.